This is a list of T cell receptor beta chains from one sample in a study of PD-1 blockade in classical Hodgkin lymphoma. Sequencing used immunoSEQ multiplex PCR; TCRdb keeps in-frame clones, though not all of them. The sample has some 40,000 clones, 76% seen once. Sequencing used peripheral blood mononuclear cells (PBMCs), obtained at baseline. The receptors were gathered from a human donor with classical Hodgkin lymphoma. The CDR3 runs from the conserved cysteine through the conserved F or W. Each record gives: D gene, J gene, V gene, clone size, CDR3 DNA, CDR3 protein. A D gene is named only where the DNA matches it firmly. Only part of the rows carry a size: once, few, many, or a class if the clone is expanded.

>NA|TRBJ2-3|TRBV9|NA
TGTGCCAGCAGCCCCGGACAGTCCCTAGGCACAGATACGCAGTATTTT
CASSPGQSLGTDTQYF
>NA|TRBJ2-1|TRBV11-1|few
TGTGCCAGCAGCTTAGGGAGAGGGAATCCCTACAATGAGCAGTTCTTC
CASSLGRGNPYNEQFF
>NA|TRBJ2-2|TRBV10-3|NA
TGTGCCATCAGTGAATGGGAAGGTAGCACCGGGGAGCTGTTTTTT
CAISEWEGSTGELFF
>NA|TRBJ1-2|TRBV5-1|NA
TGCGCCAGCAGCCCCTTTGAGGACTATGGCTACACCTTC
CASSPFEDYGYTF
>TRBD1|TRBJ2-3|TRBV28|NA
TGTGCCAGCAGTAACCCCCGGGACAGGGGCAGAGATACGCAGTATTTT
CASSNPRDRGRDTQYF
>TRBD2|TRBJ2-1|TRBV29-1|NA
TGCAGCCTCACTAGCGGCCAGAGCTCCTACAATGAGCAGTTCTTC
CSLTSGQSSYNEQFF
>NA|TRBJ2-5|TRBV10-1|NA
TGCGCCAGCAGTGAGCAGAGGATGGAGGAGACCCAGTACTTC
CASSEQRMEETQYF
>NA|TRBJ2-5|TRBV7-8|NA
TGTGCCAGCAGCTTCACAGCCCGGCGCCAAGAGACCCAGTACTTC
CASSFTARRQETQYF
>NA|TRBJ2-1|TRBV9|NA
TGTGCCAGCAGCGCCTCCGGGACTGACAATGAGCAGTTCTTC
CASSASGTDNEQFF
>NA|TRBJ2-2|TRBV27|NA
TGTGCCAGCAGTTTCGGCGGGGAGCTGTTTTTT
CASSFGGELFF
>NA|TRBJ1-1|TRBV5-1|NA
TGCGCCAGCAGCACCGAGCCCGGGAACACTGAAGCTTTCTTT
CASSTEPGNTEAFF
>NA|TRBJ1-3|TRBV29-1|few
TGCAGCGTCTCTCTTACTGGAAACACCATATATTTT
CSVSLTGNTIYF
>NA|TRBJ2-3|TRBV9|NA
TGTGCCAGCAGCGTTGGGCAGGCCGGCACAGATACGCAGTATTTT
CASSVGQAGTDTQYF
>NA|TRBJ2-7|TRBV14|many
TGTGCCAGCAGCCATATATGGTCGCCCAAATCCTACGAGCAGTACTTC
CASSHIWSPKSYEQYF